This T cell receptor (beta chain) derives from a study of T cells after yellow fever vaccination. A few counts support this clonotype. TCR cDNA, made by 5'RACE template switching, carried an added universal primer site and UMIs. Via MiXCR, TCRdb re-called the 5' RACE reads, giving one row per CDR3 protein. Seen here are under 200,000 distinct CDR3 sequences, approximately 11% observed once, and the top ten hold around 34%. The specimen was CD8+ T cells sorted from PBMCs, collected 15 days after the yellow fever booster vaccination. The source of this sequence is a man younger than 35 who received the YFV17D yellow fever vaccine.

CDR3 bases: TGTGCCAGCAGTTACCCTGTCGGACACCCGAACACCGGGGAGCTGTTTTTT. Translating it yields CASSYPVGHPNTGELFF. The genes are TRBV6-2 or TRBV6-3 and TRBJ2-2; perhaps TRBD1 as D (5 bases). The germline V gene encodes CDR1 MNHEY and CDR2 SVGEGT. This CDR3 spans 17 amino acids. Trimming removed 2 bases at V and 0 bases at J, with 13 bases between.